The 7 T cell receptor beta chains in this list originate from one sample, sequenced in a study of CD8 T cells in Susac syndrome. RNA totalling roughly 0.45 to 1 ug underwent reverse transcription with random hexamers. Using its own MiXCR run on the immunoSEQ multiplex PCR reads, TCRdb lists one record per CDR3 protein. The sample shows 150,000 to 200,000 distinct CDR3 sequences, approximately 96% of them seen only once. The sequenced sample was CD4+ T cells from PBMCs. These receptors originate from a human donor with Susac syndrome.

V gene TRBV6-2 or TRBV6-3 combines with J gene TRBJ1-1; TRBD1 is a possible D gene (6 bases). The CDR3 has 14 amino acids. Germline loops: CDR1 MNHEY, CDR2 SVGEGT. V lost 6 bases, J lost 5 bases, and 16 bases lay in between. The CDR3 coding sequence is TGTGCCAGCAGCCCACCCTCTGGACAGACTGAAGCTTTCTTT. Translated: CASSPPSGQTEAFF.

The V call is TRBV9, the J call TRBJ2-3; 7 nucleotides align to TRBD2. The J segment lost 6 bases and the V segment lost 1 base, leaving 8 bases of the junction unmatched. Germline loops: CDR1 SGDLS, CDR2 YYNGEE. The CDR3 consists of 15 residues. CDR3 sequence: CASSVRWGGMDTQYF. CDR3 bases: TGTGCCAGCAGCGTACGGTGGGGGGGAATGGATACGCAGTATTTT.

The CDR3 reads CASSLMQGLNTGELFF. For the CDR3, the DNA is TGTGCCAGCAGCTTAATGCAGGGGCTAAACACCGGGGAGCTGTTTTTT. V usage is TRBV7-3 and J usage is TRBJ2-2; a weak D match, TRBD1 (6 bases). The CDR3 runs to 16 residues. Per the germline V gene, CDR1 is SGHTA and CDR2 is FQGTGA. V was clipped by 1 base and J by 2 bases, with 11 bases between them.

This clonotype was seen only once. The chain employs TRBV2 and TRBJ1-5; D ambiguous. The CDR3 is 15 residues long. The V gene's germline CDR1 is SNHLY and CDR2 FYNNEI. V was pared by 1 base and J by 3 bases, with 10 bases between. CDR3 residues: CASSEGRATNQPQHF. CDR3 DNA: TGTGCCAGCAGTGAAGGCCGGGCGACCAATCAGCCCCAGCATTTT.

The gene calls are TRBV12-3 or TRBV12-4 and TRBJ1-2; D uncertain. This CDR3 has 14 residues. Trimming pared 6 bases from V and 4 bases from J, leaving 15 bases between. CDR3 sequence (DNA): TGTGCCAGCAGCACACAAGGTTGGCTCTATGGCTACACCTTC. Protein product: CASSTQGWLYGYTF.

The V call is TRBV9, the J call TRBJ2-5; 15 bases are a match to TRBD2. V lost 0 bases to trimming and J lost 4 bases; unmatched junction nucleotides: 7. Germline V lookup: CDR1 SGDLS, CDR2 YYNGEE. The CDR3 contains 18 residues. DNA of the CDR3: TGTGCCAGCAGCGTAGCAGGGACTAGCGGGGGGCCGGCAGAGACCCAGTACTTC. Translation gives CASSVAGTSGGPAETQYF.

The genes are TRBV7-8 and TRBJ2-7, with TRBD1 matching over 10 bases. V lost 0 bases and J lost 2; bases outside the gene matches: 4. CDR1 SGHVS and CDR2 FQNEAQ come from the germline V gene. The CDR3 is 16 residues long. The DNA for the CDR3 is TGTGCCAGCAGCTTAGCTGCCGGGACAGGGGCCTACGAGCAGTACTTC. It specifies CASSLAAGTGAYEQYF.